Presented here are 30 T cell receptor beta chains from one specimen sequenced in a study of OX40 agonist ivuxolimab in advanced cancers. The protocol was immunoSEQ multiplex PCR, while the TCRdb copy is restricted to in-frame clones and leaves out a portion. The repertoire has some 70,000 clones, over 85% of them found once; the top ten carry 0.85% to 1.2%. Here the sequenced sample was CD4+ or CD8+ T cells sorted from blood, taken in a trial of the OX40 agonist ivuxolimab. The receptors stem from an adult with an advanced solid tumor such as melanoma, head and neck, liver or kidney cancer.

The V gene is TRBV6-1, the J gene TRBJ2-7, with a possible D match to TRBD2 (5 bases). This CDR3 comprises 13 residues. V lost 6 bases and J lost 4, with 13 bases in between. The germline gives CDR1 MNHNS, CDR2 SASEGT. For the CDR3, the DNA is TGTGCCAGCAGCGGGGTAGGTGGGTACGAGCAGTACTTC. It encodes CASSGVGGYEQYF.

The genes are TRBV25-1 and TRBJ2-5, with D perhaps matching TRBD2 (6 bases). The CDR3 consists of 14 residues. Per germline, CDR1 MGHDK and CDR2 SYGVNS. V was shortened by 4 bases and J by 5 bases, with 14 bases between the two germline ends. CDR3 amino acids: CASSAAGYLETQYF. For the CDR3, the DNA is TGTGCCAGCAGTGCTGCGGGGTATTTGGAGACCCAGTACTTC.

This chain links TRBV7-2 with TRBJ2-3, with 9 bases identical to TRBD2. The CDR3 runs to 17 residues. Trimming removed 6 bases from V and 0 bases from J; junction bases left unmatched: 10. Germline V lookup: CDR1 SGHTA, CDR2 FQGNSA. The CDR3 region is CASRAPFSGGSTDTQYF. The CDR3 nucleotides read TGTGCCAGCAGGGCACCCTTTAGCGGGGGTAGCACAGATACGCAGTATTTT.

The chain is built from TRBV11-3 and TRBJ2-3; 10 nucleotides agree with TRBD2. V trimming: 5 bases; J trimming: 3 bases; junction bases outside the gene matches: 2. The CDR3 length is 14 residues. Germline values: CDR1 SGHNT, CDR2 YENEEA. This CDR3 reads CASSTAGGTDTQYF. CDR3 DNA sequence: TGTGCCAGCAGCACAGCGGGGGGGACAGATACGCAGTATTTT.

This clone was recorded once. This chain uses TRBV15 with TRBJ2-1; 12 bases agree with TRBD2. Losses at the gene ends were 3 bases for V and 5 bases for J; bases not matched to a gene: 14. The CDR3 loop spans 19 amino acids. Germline V gene sequence: CDR1 LNHNV, CDR2 YYDKDF (reference sequence). The CDR3 bases are TGTGCCACCAGCAGGTTAACTAGCGGGGGGCGACAAAGAGACAATGAGCAGTTCTTC. Protein product: CATSRLTSGGRQRDNEQFF.

This chain links TRBV2 with TRBJ2-3; TRBD2 aligns across 7 bases. CDR1 and CDR2 (germline): SNHLY, FYNNEI. This CDR3 spans 15 amino acids. Trimming removed 5 bases from V and 1 base from J; junction bases left unmatched: 6. Here the CDR3 reads CASSPTTSRTDTQYF. The CDR3 bases are TGTGCCAGCAGTCCGACGACTAGCCGCACAGATACGCAGTATTTT.

This chain connects TRBV7-9 to TRBJ2-5; D gene unclear. Per germline, CDR1 SEHNR and CDR2 FQNEAQ (reference sequence). This CDR3 has 13 residues. Trimming took 4 bases from V and 5 from J, leaving 11 bases between them. CDR3 nucleotide sequence: TGTGCCAGCAGCTCAGCTTTGGAGGAGACCCAGTACTTC. This translates into CASSSALEETQYF.

This clone was detected once. V is TRBV9 and J is TRBJ2-1; D call uncertain. The length of the CDR3 is 13 residues. Trimming removed 3 bases at V and 0 bases at J, with 4 bases between. Germline CDR1 SGDLS, CDR2 YYNGEE. The DNA for the CDR3 is TGTGCCAGCAGCGGGGACTCCTACAATGAGCAGTTCTTC. This gives the protein CASSGDSYNEQFF.

The gene calls are TRBV10-3 and TRBJ1-1; 9 bases map to TRBD1. The CDR3 sequence is 15 residues long. The trim removed 6 bases at V and 1 base at J, leaving 6 bases unmatched. Germline V lookup: CDR1 ENHRY, CDR2 SYGVKD. CDR3 protein: CAIRQTGGSNTEAFF. The CDR3 bases are TGTGCCATCAGACAAACAGGGGGCTCGAACACTGAAGCTTTCTTT.

The CDR3 sequence: CASTQTQQGNQPQHF. The CDR3 region has the DNA TGTGCCAGTACCCAAACCCAACAGGGGAATCAGCCCCAGCATTTT. This chain uses TRBV19 with TRBJ1-5, with TRBD1 matching 7 bases. The CDR3 covers 15 residues. Germline V lookup: CDR1 LNHDA, CDR2 SQIVND (reference sequence). V gave up 7 bases and J gave up 4 bases; unmatched junction bases: 10.

This clone was found once. V usage is TRBV9 and J usage is TRBJ2-5; D remains unclear. The germline V gene encodes CDR1 SGDLS and CDR2 YYNGEE. The V end was cut by 0 bases, the J end by 2 bases, with 11 bases between. This CDR3 is built from 15 residues. The CDR3 DNA reads TGTGCCAGCAGCGTAGGACCGATTAATCAAGAGACCCAGTACTTC. Translated, it gives CASSVGPINQETQYF.

The V and J genes are TRBV5-4 and TRBJ2-3, with D perhaps matching TRBD1 (5 bases). Germline CDR1 reads SGHNT; CDR2 reads YYREEE (reference sequence). CDR3 size: 16 residues. Deletions cut 0 bases from V and 1 base from J, with 12 bases between. In DNA, the CDR3 is TGTGCCAGCAGCTTGGATTGGGGCCCGGGCACAGATACGCAGTATTTT. Translating it yields CASSLDWGPGTDTQYF. Together with reference TRBV5-4 and TRBJ2-3, the CDR3 gives the full variable domain: ETGVTQSPTHLIKTRGQQVTLRCSSQSGHNTVSWYQQALGQGPQFIFQYYREEENGRGNFPPRFSGLQFPNYSSELNVNALELDDSALYLCASSLDWGPGTDTQYFGPGTRLTVL.

The rearrangement joins TRBV6-5 to TRBJ2-7, with TRBD1 identical over 9 bases. Trimming at V came to 7 bases and at J to 2 bases, leaving 9 bases not matched to a gene. Germline values: CDR1 MNHEY, CDR2 SVGAGI. This CDR3 is 15 amino acids long. For the CDR3, the DNA is TGTGCCAGCAAGGCCGGAGGGACAGGGCCCTACGAGCAGTACTTC. It specifies CASKAGGTGPYEQYF.

The V gene is TRBV6-5, the J gene TRBJ2-2; D is unclear. V was pared by 7 bases and J by 1 base, with 10 bases between. Germline CDR1 MNHEY, CDR2 SVGAGI. The CDR3 consists of 14 residues. The CDR3 bases are TGTGCCAGCAACATAGGGCGGAACACCGGGGAGCTGTTTTTT. Protein sequence: CASNIGRNTGELFF.

V usage is TRBV11-2 and J usage is TRBJ2-7; TRBD1 matches at 8 bases. Germline trimming cut 5 bases from V and 1 base from J; bases unmatched to any gene: 13. Germline CDR1 reads SGHAT; CDR2 reads FQNNGV. The CDR3 covers 17 residues. CDR3 protein: CASSHTPRTGWSYEQYF. CDR3 bases: TGTGCCAGCAGCCACACGCCCCGGACAGGGTGGTCCTACGAGCAGTACTTC.

The chain joins TRBV7-2 to TRBJ1-6; TRBD1 matches at 10 bases. V gave up 5 bases and J gave up 7 bases; unmatched junction bases: 2. The CDR3 has 14 amino acids. CDR1 SGHTA and CDR2 FQGNSA come from the germline V gene. This CDR3 is CASSPDRGNSPLHF. In DNA form, the CDR3 reads TGTGCCAGCAGCCCGGACAGGGGGAATTCACCCCTCCACTTT.

This clone has more than one count but fewer than ten. This rearrangement joins TRBV18 to TRBJ1-6; possibly TRBD1 for D (6 bases). Per the germline V gene, CDR1 is KGHSH and CDR2 is LQKENI. V was shortened by 4 bases and J by 7 bases, with 11 bases between the two germline ends. The CDR3 is made up of 14 amino acids. The CDR3, as DNA: TGTGCCAGCTCACGCCAGGGGAACAATTCACCCCTCCACTTT. It translates to CASSRQGNNSPLHF.

The sample holds one count of this clone. The sample has other DNA sequences that encode this CDR3 too. The V call is TRBV5-8, the J call TRBJ1-5, with D unresolved. Germline V gives CDR1 SGHTS, CDR2 YDEGEE. The germline V and J ends were trimmed by 0 bases and 1 base, with 11 bases remaining between them. This CDR3 has 16 residues. For the CDR3, the DNA is TGTGCCAGCAGCTTGGCCTCGGGCCGGAGCAATCAGCCCCAGCATTTT. This sequence encodes CASSLASGRSNQPQHF.

The rearrangement joins TRBV5-8 to TRBJ1-2; 8 positions agree with TRBD1. CDR3 length: 13 amino acids. From germline, CDR1 is SGHTS and CDR2 YDEGEE. After removal of 5 bases from V and 8 bases from J, the junction contained 8 bases not matched to a gene. CDR3 sequence: CASRADRAGGYTF. CDR3 bases: TGTGCCAGCAGAGCGGACAGGGCGGGCGGCTACACCTTC.

The chain recombines TRBV6-5 with TRBJ1-2; perhaps TRBD1 as D (5 bases). Per germline, CDR1 MNHEY and CDR2 SVGAGI. This CDR3 spans 16 amino acids. The V and J ends lost 2 bases and 1 base respectively, with 14 bases between them. CDR3 sequence reads: CASSYPTQGGNYGYTF. CDR3 bases: TGTGCCAGCAGTTACCCTACTCAGGGAGGTAACTATGGCTACACCTTC.

CDR3 region: CASSQESNQPQHF. The CDR3 DNA is TGTGCCAGCAGCCAAGAGAGCAATCAGCCCCAGCATTTT. The chain combines TRBV4-2 with TRBJ1-5; no firm D call. The germline V and J ends were trimmed by 0 bases and 1 base, with 1 base remaining between them. The CDR3 covers 13 residues. Germline assignment: CDR1 LGHNA and CDR2 YNFKEQ.

The chain recombines TRBV5-4 with TRBJ1-5; D may be TRBD1 (5 bases). CDR3 length: 15 residues. The ends were cut back, 5 bases at V and 0 bases at J, with 12 bases in the middle. Germline assignment: CDR1 SGHNT and CDR2 YYREEE (reference sequence). CDR3 bases: TGTGCCAGCAGGGAATTGGGGCATAGCAATCAGCCCCAGCATTTT. Translation gives CASRELGHSNQPQHF.

The rearrangement links TRBV10-3 to TRBJ1-1; TRBD1 matches 8 bases. There are 13 residues in the CDR3. In germline, CDR1 is ENHRY, CDR2 SYGVKD. Trimming removed 3 bases from V and 8 bases from J; junction bases left unmatched: 5. CDR3 residues: CAISDAGGREAFF. DNA of the CDR3: TGTGCCATCAGTGATGCAGGGGGCAGGGAAGCTTTCTTT.

The rearrangement joins TRBV4-2 to TRBJ1-1; no clear D gene. Trimming stripped 4 bases from V and 0 bases from J, with 9 bases between. Germline V gene lookup returns CDR1 LGHNA and CDR2 YNFKEQ. This CDR3 region has 14 residues. CDR3 loop: CASSPGNMNTEAFF. The CDR3 DNA is TGTGCCAGCAGCCCCGGCAACATGAACACTGAAGCTTTCTTT.

The chain uses TRBV29-1 and TRBJ2-5, with D unresolved. Trimming removed 6 bases at V and 3 bases at J, with 8 bases between. Per germline, CDR1 SQVTM and CDR2 ANQGSEA. This CDR3 has 11 residues. This CDR3 reads CSVGNKETQYF. In nucleotides, the CDR3 is TGCAGCGTCGGCAATAAAGAGACCCAGTACTTC.

The chain carries TRBV10-3 and TRBJ1-2; D is unresolved. Trimming shortened V by 6 bases and J by 7 bases, and 21 bases separated the two germline ends. CDR1 is ENHRY and CDR2 is SYGVKD in the germline V gene. There are 15 residues in the CDR3. The CDR3 sequence: CAIRTGSIEIGGYTF. CDR3 sequence (DNA): TGTGCCATCAGGACGGGATCTATAGAGATAGGTGGCTACACCTTC.

This rearrangement joins TRBV2 to TRBJ1-2; D gene ambiguous. The CDR3 is 14 amino acids. Trimming left V 5 bases short and J 4 bases short, with 14 bases between. Germline assignment: CDR1 SNHLY and CDR2 FYNNEI. The DNA for the CDR3 is TGTGCCAGCAGTAAGGAAAGAGGTGGCTATGGCTACACCTTC. Its protein is CASSKERGGYGYTF.

The chain links TRBV27 to TRBJ2-5; 9 bases are a match to TRBD1. Germline CDR1 reads MNHEY; CDR2 reads SMNVEV (reference sequence). This CDR3 has 15 residues. Unmatched junction bases numbered 8, after V lost 5 bases and J lost 4 bases. This CDR3 is CASSLTTGGRETQYF. DNA for the CDR3: TGTGCCAGCAGTCTAACGACAGGGGGGCGAGAGACCCAGTACTTC.

The chain joins TRBV30 to TRBJ2-1; 7 bases agree with TRBD2. In germline, CDR1 is GTSNPN, CDR2 SVGIG (reference sequence). This CDR3 region has 15 residues. The junction had 10 bases not matched to a gene; V was cut back by 2 bases and J by 6 bases. DNA of the CDR3: TGTGCCTGGAGTCCGGGACTACGACCCTCCAATGAGCAGTTCTTC. Protein product: CAWSPGLRPSNEQFF.

The rearrangement uses TRBV6-1 and TRBJ2-1; TRBD2 is a possible D gene (6 bases). The CDR3 extends over 14 amino acids. CDR1 MNHNS and CDR2 SASEGT come from the germline V gene. The V and J ends lost 4 bases and 4 bases respectively, with 11 bases between them. The CDR3 protein is CASSVMEGYNEQFF. The CDR3 DNA reads TGTGCCAGCAGTGTGATGGAGGGATACAATGAGCAGTTCTTC.